Listed below are T cell receptor beta chains from one sample, sequenced in a study of blood T cell repertoires in COVID-19. Using immunoSEQ multiplex PCR, the repertoire was profiled, and TCRdb retains in-frame clones only, with some absent. The table shows a few hundred thousand clones, with around nine tenths occurring only once. Sequenced material: PBMCs or T cells enriched from blood (not recorded which). These receptors originate from a woman aged 25 to 45 who had been exposed to COVID-19. The CDR3 runs from the conserved cysteine through the conserved F or W. A D gene is named only where the DNA matches it firmly. Not every row has a clone size; where given, it reads once, few, many or a size class.

D gene	clone size	V gene	J gene	CDR3 DNA	CDR3 protein
-	-	TRBV19	TRBJ1-1	TGTGCCAGTAGTCCTTATATGAACACTGAAGCTTTCTTT	CASSPYMNTEAFF
-	-	TRBV19	TRBJ1-5	TGTGCCAGTAATAAACTCGACGGGTACAATCAGCCCCAGCATTTT	CASNKLDGYNQPQHF
-	-	TRBV6-5	TRBJ2-1	TGTGCCAGCAGGAGAAGCCCCTACAATGAGCAGTTCTTC	CASRRSPYNEQFF
-	-	TRBV6-5	TRBJ2-3	TGTGCCAGCACCGAGGAGCGTACGCAGTATTTT	CASTEERTQYF
-	many	TRBV7-8	TRBJ2-3	TGTGCCAGCAGCTTAGCGGGGGGGCAACCAGATACGCAGTATTTT	CASSLAGGQPDTQYF
-	-	TRBV3-1/TRBV3-2	TRBJ1-2	TGTGCCAGCAGCCTTTACAGACCTCAGACCCCCTATGGCTACACCTTC	CASSLYRPQTPYGYTF
-	-	TRBV18	TRBJ2-7	TGTGCCAGCTCACCACGGCAGGGGTCGGCCCACGAGCAGTACTTC	CASSPRQGSAHEQYF
TRBD2	-	TRBV12-5	TRBJ2-2	TGTGCTAGTGGTTCCCCTAGCGGGGCCCACGGGGAGCTGTTTTTT	CASGSPSGAHGELFF
-	-	TRBV14	TRBJ2-2	TGTGCCAGCAGCCAAATCAGGGTTTCGGGGGAGCTGTTTTTT	CASSQIRVSGELFF
-	-	TRBV5-1	TRBJ1-1	TGCGCCAGCAGCCTGACCGCGGGGGTTTTGACTGAAGCTTTCTTT	CASSLTAGVLTEAFF
TRBD1	-	TRBV7-9	TRBJ1-6	TGTGCCAGCAGCGACGGACAGGGACGGTCACCCCTCCACTTT	CASSDGQGRSPLHF
TRBD1	-	TRBV9	TRBJ1-2	TGTGCCAGCAGCGTAGGTGGACAGGGGGCTGGCTACACCTTC	CASSVGGQGAGYTF
-	-	TRBV4-1	TRBJ1-1	TGCGCCAGCAGCCAAGATTCGGAAGGCCAGGGGACTGAAGCTTTCTTT	CASSQDSEGQGTEAFF
TRBD1	-	TRBV2	TRBJ1-5	TGTGCCAGCAGTGATGCCGGGACAGGGGGCTCTCAGCCCCAGCATTTT	CASSDAGTGGSQPQHF
TRBD1	-	TRBV7-8	TRBJ1-2	TGTGCCAGCAGCTTCACCGGGACAGAGTATGGCTACACCTTC	CASSFTGTEYGYTF